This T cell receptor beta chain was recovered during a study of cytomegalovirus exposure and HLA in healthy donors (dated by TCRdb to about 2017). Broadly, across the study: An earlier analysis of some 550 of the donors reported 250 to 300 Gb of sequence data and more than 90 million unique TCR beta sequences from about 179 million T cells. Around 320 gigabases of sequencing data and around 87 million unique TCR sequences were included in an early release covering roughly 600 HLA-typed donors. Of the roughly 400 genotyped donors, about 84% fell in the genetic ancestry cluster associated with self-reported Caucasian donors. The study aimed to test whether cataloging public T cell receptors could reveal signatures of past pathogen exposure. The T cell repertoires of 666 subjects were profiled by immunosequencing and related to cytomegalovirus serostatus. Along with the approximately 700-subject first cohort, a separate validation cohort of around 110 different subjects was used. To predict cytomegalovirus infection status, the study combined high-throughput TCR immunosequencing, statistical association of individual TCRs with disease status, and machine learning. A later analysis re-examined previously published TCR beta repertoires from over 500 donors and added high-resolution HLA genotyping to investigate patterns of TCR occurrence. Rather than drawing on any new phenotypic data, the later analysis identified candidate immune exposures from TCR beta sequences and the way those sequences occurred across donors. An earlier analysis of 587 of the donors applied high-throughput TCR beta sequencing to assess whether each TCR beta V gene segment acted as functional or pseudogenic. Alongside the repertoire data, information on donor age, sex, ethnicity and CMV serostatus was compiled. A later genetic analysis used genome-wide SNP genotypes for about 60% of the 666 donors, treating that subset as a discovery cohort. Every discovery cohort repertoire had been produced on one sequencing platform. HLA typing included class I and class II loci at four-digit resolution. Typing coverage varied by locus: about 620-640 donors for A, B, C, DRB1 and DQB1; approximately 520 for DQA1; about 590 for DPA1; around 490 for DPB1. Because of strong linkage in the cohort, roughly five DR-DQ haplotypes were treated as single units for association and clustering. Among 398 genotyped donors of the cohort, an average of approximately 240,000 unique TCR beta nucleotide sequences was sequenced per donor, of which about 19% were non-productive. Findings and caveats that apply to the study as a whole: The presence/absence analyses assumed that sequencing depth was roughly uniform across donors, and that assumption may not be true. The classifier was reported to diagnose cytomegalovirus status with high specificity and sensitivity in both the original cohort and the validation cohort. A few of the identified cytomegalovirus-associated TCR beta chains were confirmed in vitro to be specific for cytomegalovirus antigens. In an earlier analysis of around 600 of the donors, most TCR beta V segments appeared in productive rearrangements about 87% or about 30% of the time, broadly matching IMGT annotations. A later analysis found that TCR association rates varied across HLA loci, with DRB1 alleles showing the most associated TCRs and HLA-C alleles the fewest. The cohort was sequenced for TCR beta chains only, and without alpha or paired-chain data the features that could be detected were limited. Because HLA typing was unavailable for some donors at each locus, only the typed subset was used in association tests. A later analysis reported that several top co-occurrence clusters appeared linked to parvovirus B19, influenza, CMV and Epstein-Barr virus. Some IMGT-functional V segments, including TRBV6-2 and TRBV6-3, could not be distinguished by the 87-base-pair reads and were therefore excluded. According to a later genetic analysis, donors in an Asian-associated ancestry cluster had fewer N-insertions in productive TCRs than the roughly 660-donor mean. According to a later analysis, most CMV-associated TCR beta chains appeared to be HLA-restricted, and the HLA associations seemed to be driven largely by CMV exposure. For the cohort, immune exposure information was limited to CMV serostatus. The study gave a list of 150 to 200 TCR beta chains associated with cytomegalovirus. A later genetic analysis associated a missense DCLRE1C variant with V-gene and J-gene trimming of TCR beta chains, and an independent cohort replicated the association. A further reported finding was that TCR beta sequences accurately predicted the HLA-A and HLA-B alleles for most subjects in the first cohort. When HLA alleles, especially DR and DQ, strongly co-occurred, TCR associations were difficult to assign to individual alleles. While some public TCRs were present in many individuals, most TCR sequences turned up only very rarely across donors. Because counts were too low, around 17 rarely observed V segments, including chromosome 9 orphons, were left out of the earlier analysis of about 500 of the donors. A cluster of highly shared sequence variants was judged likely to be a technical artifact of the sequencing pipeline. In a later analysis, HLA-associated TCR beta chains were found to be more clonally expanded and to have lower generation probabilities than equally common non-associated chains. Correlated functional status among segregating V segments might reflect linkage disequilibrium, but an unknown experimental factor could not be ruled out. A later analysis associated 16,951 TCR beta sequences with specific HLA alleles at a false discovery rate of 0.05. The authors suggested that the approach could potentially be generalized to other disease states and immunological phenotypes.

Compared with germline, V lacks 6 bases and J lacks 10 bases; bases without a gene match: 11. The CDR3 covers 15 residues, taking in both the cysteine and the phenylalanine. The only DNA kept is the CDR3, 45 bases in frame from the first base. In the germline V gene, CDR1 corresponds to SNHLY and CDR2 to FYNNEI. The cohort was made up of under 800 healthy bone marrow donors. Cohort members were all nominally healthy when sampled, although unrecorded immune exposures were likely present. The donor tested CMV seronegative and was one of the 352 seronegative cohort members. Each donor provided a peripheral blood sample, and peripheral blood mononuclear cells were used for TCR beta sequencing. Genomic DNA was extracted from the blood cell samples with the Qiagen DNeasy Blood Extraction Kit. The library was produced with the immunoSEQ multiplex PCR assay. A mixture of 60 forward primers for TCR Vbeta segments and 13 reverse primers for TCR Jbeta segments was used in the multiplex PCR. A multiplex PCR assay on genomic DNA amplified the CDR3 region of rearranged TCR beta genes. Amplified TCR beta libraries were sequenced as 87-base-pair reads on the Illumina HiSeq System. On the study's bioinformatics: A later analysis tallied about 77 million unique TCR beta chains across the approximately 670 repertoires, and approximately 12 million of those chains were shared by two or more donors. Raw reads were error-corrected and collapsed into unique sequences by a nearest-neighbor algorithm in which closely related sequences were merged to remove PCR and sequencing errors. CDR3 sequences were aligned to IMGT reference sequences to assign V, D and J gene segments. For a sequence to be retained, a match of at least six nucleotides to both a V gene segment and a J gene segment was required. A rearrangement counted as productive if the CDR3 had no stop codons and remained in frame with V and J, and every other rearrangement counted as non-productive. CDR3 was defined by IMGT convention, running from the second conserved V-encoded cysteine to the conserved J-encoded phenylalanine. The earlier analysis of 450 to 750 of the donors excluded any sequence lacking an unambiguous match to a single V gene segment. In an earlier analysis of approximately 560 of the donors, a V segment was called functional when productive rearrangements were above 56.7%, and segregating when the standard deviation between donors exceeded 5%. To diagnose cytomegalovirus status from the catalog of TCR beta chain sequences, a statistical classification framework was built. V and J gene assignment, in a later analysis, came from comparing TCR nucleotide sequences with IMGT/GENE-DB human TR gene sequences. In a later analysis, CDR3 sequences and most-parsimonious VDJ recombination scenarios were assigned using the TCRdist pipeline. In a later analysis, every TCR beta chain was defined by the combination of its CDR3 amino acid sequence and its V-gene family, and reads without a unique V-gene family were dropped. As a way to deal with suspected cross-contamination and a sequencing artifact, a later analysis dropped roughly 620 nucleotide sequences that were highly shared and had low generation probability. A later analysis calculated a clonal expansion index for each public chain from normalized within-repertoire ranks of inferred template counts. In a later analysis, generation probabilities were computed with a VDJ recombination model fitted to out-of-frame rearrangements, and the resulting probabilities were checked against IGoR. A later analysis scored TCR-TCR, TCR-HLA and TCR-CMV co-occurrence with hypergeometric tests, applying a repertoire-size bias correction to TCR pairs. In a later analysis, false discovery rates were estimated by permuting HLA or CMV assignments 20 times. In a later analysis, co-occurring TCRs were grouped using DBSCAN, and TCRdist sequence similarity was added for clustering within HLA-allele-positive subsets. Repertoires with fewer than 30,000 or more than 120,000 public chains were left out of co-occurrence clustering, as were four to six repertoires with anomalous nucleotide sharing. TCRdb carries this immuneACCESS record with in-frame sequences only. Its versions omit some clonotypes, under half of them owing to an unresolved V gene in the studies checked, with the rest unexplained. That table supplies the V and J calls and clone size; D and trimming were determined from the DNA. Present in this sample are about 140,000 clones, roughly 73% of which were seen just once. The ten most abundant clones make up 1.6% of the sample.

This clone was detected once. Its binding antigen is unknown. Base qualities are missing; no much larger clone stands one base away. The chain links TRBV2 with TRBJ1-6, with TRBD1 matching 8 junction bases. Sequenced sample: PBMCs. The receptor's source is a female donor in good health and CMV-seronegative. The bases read TGTGCCAGCAGCCCCGTGGGACAGGCGGACTCACCCCTCCACTTT. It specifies CASSPVGQADSPLHF.